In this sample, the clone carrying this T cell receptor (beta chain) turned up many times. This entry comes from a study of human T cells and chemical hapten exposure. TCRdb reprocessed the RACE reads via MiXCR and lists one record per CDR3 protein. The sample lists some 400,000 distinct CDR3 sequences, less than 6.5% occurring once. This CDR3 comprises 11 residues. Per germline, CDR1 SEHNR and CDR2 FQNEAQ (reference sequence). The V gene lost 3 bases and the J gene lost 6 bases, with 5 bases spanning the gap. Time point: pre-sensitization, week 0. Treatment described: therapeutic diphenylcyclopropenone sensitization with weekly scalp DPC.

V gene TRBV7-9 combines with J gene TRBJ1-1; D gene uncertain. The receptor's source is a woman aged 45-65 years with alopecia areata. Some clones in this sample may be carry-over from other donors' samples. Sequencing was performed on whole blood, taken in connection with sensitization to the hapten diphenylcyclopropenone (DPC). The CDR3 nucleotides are TGTGCCAGCAGCTTTCGATCTGAAGCTTTCTTT. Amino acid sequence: CASSFRSEAFF.